This T cell receptor (beta chain) stems from a study of Graves' ophthalmopathy and Graves' hyperthyroidism. The authors diagnosed from clinical symptoms, serum thyroxine, TRAb, thyroid ultrasound and orbital computed tomography. The ends were cut back, 10 bases at V and 2 bases at J, with 16 bases in the middle. In germline, CDR1 is SGHRS, CDR2 YFSETQ. The CDR3 extends over 13 amino acids. RNA served as the template for amplifying TCR beta CDR3 regions. First-round RT-PCR employed HTBI primers, with a second-round multiplex PCR after it. TCRdb processed the multiplex PCR reads anew with MiXCR; each CDR3 protein has one entry. This table holds approximately 640,000 distinct CDR3 sequences, about two fifths found once. This clonotype showed up many times.

The chain couples TRBV5-1 to TRBJ2-7; possible D gene TRBD2, 5 bases. The clonotype originates from an adult man with Graves' ophthalmopathy. Sequencing input: peripheral blood. CDR3 DNA: TGCGCCGGTTCGGTAGCGCCGACCTACGAGCAGTACTTC. It encodes CAGSVAPTYEQYF.